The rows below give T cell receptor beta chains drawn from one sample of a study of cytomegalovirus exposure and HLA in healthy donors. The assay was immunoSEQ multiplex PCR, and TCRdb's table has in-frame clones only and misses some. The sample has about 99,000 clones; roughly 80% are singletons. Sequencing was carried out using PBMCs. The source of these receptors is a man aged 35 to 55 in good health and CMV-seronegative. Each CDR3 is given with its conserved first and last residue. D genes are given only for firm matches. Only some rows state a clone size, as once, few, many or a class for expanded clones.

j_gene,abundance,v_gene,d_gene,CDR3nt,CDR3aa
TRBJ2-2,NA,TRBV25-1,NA,TGTGCCAGCAGTGATTGGCTAGATACACCGAACACCGGGGAGCTGTTTTTT,CASSDWLDTPNTGELFF
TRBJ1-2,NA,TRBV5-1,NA,TGCGCCAGCAGCTTGACTCCGCGGAACTATGGCTACACCTTC,CASSLTPRNYGYTF
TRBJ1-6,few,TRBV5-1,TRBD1,TGCGCCAGCAGCAGGGACAGTATGGGCTCACCCCTCCACTTT,CASSRDSMGSPLHF
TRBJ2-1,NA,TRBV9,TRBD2,TGTGCCAGCAAACTTCCGACGGGACTAGCGTTGAATGAGCAGTTCTTC,CASKLPTGLALNEQFF
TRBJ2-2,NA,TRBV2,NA,TGTGCCAGCAGTGAAGTTGCTACAGGTCTCGGCGTGGCCGGGGAGCTGTTTTTT,CASSEVATGLGVAGELFF
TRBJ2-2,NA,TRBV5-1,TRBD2,TGCGCCAGCAGCTTACTAGCGGGTAACACCGGGGAGCTGTTTTTT,CASSLLAGNTGELFF
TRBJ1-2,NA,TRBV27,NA,TGTGCCAGCAGTTTAGCAGGGCTCGGTGGCTACACCTTC,CASSLAGLGGYTF
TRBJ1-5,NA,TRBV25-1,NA,TGTGCCAGCAGTGACCCGGGACACGGTCAGCCCCAGCATTTT,CASSDPGHGQPQHF
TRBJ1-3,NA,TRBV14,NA,TGTGCCAGCAGCCAACGGCAGGGCGCGGGGTCTGGAAACACCATATATTTT,CASSQRQGAGSGNTIYF
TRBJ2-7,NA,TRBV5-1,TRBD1,TGCGCCAGCAGCTTAACAGGGGAGATTACCTACGAGCAGTACTTC,CASSLTGEITYEQYF
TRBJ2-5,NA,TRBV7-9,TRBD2,TGTGCCAGCAGCTTAAGCGGGAGTCACGAGACCCAGTACTTC,CASSLSGSHETQYF
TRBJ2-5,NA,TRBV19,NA,TGTGCCAGTAGTATCGGTGGGAGGACGGTGCGACAAGAGACCCAGTACTTC,CASSIGGRTVRQETQYF
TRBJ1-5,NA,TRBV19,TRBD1,TGTGCCAGTAGTACTAGACAGGGGGTGCAGCCCCAGCATTTT,CASSTRQGVQPQHF
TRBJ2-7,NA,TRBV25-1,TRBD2,TGTGCCAGCAGCCTAGCGGGATCGAAGAGTGAGCAGTACTTC,CASSLAGSKSEQYF
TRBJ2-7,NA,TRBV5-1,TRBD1,TGCGCCAGCAGCTTAGGACAGGGGGTGGAGCAGTACTTC,CASSLGQGVEQYF
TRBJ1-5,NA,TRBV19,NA,TGTGCCAGTAGGATAACCAGGGCGCAGGGACAGCCCCAGCATTTT,CASRITRAQGQPQHF
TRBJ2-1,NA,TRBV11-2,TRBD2,TGTGCCAGCAGCGAGCGGGAGCTAAACTACAATGAGCAGTTCTTC,CASSERELNYNEQFF
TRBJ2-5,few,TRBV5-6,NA,TGTGCCAGCAGCTTGGTAAAGGGAAGCGGGTCCGAAGAGACCCAGTACTTC,CASSLVKGSGSEETQYF
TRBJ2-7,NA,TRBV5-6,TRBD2,TGTGCCAGCAGCTTGGGGCTAGCGGGAGTGTACGAGCAGTACTTC,CASSLGLAGVYEQYF
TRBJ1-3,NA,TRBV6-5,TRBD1,TGTGCCAGCAGAGGGACAGGGAAGGGAAACACCATATATTTT,CASRGTGKGNTIYF
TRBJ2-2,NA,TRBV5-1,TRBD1,TGCGCCAGCAGCTTCACCGGGACAGACTCCACCCAGGACACCGGGGAGCTGTTTTTT,CASSFTGTDSTQDTGELFF
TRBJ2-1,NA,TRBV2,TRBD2,TGTGCCACACGGGGACTAGCGGGGGAGCCGCAGTTCTTC,CATRGLAGEPQFF
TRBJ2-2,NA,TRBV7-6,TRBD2,TGTGCCAGCAGCTTCCTAGCGGGGGCGAACACCGGGGAGCTGTTTTTT,CASSFLAGANTGELFF
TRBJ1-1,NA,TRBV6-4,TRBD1,TGTGCCAGCAGTTGGGGACAGGAAGCTTTCTTT,CASSWGQEAFF
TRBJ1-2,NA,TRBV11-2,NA,TGTGCCAGCAGCCTCGCCAGCGACTATGGCTACACCTTC,CASSLASDYGYTF
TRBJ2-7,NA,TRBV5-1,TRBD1,TGCGCCAGCAGCAGGAACGGACAGGCTTCCTACGAGCAGTACTTC,CASSRNGQASYEQYF
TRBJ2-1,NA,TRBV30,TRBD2,TGTGCCTGGAGCGAATTAGCGGGAGTACTTCTGTTCTTC,CAWSELAGVLLFF
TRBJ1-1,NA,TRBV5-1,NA,TGCGCCAGCACCTCCGGGGTCAACACTGAAGCTTTCTTT,CASTSGVNTEAFF
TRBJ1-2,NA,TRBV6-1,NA,TGTGCCAGCAGTTCCGCCGGGGGATATGGCTACACCTTC,CASSSAGGYGYTF
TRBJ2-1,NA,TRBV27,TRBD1,TGTGCCAGGTGGGGGACAGGGCATGAGCAGTTCTTC,CARWGTGHEQFF
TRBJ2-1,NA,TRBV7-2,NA,TGTGCCAGCAGCTCCAGGGTTGAGCAGTTCTTC,CASSSRVEQFF
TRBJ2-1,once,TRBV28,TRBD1,TGTGCCAGCAGTCCCTCCGGACAGGGGGCGCATGAGCAGTTCTTC,CASSPSGQGAHEQFF
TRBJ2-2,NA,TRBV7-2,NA,TGTGCCAGCAGCTTTTCGGGGAACACCGGGGAGCTGTTTTTT,CASSFSGNTGELFF
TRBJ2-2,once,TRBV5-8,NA,TGTGCCAGCAGCTTAGTAGGACTACCCGGGGAGCTGTTTTTT,CASSLVGLPGELFF
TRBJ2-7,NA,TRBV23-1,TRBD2,TGCGCCAGCAGAAACCCCGGGACTAGCGGTTACGAGCAGTACTTC,CASRNPGTSGYEQYF
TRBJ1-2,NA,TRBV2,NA,TGTGCCAGCAGTGGCCGGTATGGCTACACCTTC,CASSGRYGYTF
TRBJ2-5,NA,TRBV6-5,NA,TGTGCCAGCAGTTACTCGATTGGAGGCGGCGGCACCCAGTACTTC,CASSYSIGGGGTQYF
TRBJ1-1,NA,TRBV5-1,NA,TGCGCCAGCAGCTTGAGGAGTGGGAACACTGAAGCTTTCTTT,CASSLRSGNTEAFF
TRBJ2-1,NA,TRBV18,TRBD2,TGTGCCAGCTCACCGAGCGGGGGATACAATGAGCAGTTCTTC,CASSPSGGYNEQFF
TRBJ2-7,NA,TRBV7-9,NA,TGTGCCAGCAGCCCTACAGCCGAGCAGTACTTC,CASSPTAEQYF
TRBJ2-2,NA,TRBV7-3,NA,TGTGCCAGCAGTCCGACTGAGTCAAACACCGGGGAGCTGTTTTTT,CASSPTESNTGELFF
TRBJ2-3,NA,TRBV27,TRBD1,TGTGCCAGCAGCAGACAGGGGTTCACAGATACGCAGTATTTT,CASSRQGFTDTQYF
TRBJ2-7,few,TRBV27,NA,TGTGCCAGCAGTTCCCTCGCCTATTCCTACGAGCAGTACTTC,CASSSLAYSYEQYF
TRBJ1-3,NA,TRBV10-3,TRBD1,TGTGCCACCTATGACAGGGACTCTGGAAACACCATATATTTT,CATYDRDSGNTIYF
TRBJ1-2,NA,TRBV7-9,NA,TGTGCCAGCAGCTTTAGCGGCTATGGCTACACCTTC,CASSFSGYGYTF
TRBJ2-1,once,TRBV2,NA,TGTGCCAGCAGTGAACAGGGCGGATCGAGAGCCTACAATGAGCAGTTCTTC,CASSEQGGSRAYNEQFF
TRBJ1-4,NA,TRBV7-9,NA,TGTGCCAGCAGCCCCACAGGGTGGATTAATGAAAAACTGTTTTTT,CASSPTGWINEKLFF
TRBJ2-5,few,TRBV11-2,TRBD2,TGTGCCAGCAGCTTAGGGGCTAGCGGGGGGGCGTTCGGTGAGACCCAGTACTTC,CASSLGASGGAFGETQYF
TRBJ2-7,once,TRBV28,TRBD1,TGTGCCAGCAGTAGCGCCGCGACAGGGTACACCTACGAGCAGTACTTC,CASSSAATGYTYEQYF
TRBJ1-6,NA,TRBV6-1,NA,TGTGCCAGCAGCTTTCAGGGGACCCAATCACCCCTCCACTTT,CASSFQGTQSPLHF